Here is one T cell receptor (beta chain) with its context. The specificity of this receptor is unknown. No much larger clonotype is one base removed from it; base qualities were not supplied. This sample is drawn from a study of OX40 agonist ivuxolimab in advanced cancers. Looking at the study overall: Ivuxolimab was an agonistic, fully human IgG2 monoclonal antibody directed against OX40 (CD134), a costimulatory receptor. Of the approximately 54 patients in dose escalation, about 20 had hepatocellular carcinoma, approximately 15 had melanoma, 9 had renal cell carcinoma and 9 had head and neck cancer. Peripheral TCRbeta sequencing was intended to test whether TCR sequence diversity was altered and clonal T-cell expansion was caused by ivuxolimab. The dose-escalation cohort was around 84% male with a mean age of roughly 60 years, ranging from about 20 to 80. The paper describes the monotherapy dose-escalation part (N of about 52 patients) of the phase I trial of ivuxolimab. Intravenous ivuxolimab was administered to patients every 2 weeks at six dose levels: 0.01, 0.1, 0.3, 1.5, 3 and 10 mg/kg. Partial responses were achieved by three dose-escalation patients, of whom one had hepatocellular carcinoma and two had cutaneous melanoma. Prior anti-PD-1, anti-PD-L1 or anti-CTLA-4 therapy was permitted, and 40% to 50% of dose-escalation patients had received checkpoint inhibitors. What the authors observed across the whole study: Partial responders in the 0.1-3.0 mg/kg groups had among the lowest normalized peripheral clonal expansion, especially among CD8+ T cells. Low levels of normalized T-cell clonal expansion were also shown by some nonresponding patients. The antigen specificity of the clonally expanded peripheral T cells was not determined. After ivuxolimab, more expanded clones were found on average in CD8+ T cells than in CD4+ T cells. Clonal expansion of both CD4+ and CD8+ blood T cells was observed from baseline to week 6 at doses 0.1 to 3.0 mg/kg.

Genomic DNA was extracted from sorted cells for sequencing of the TCRbeta CDR3 region. The immunoSEQ Assay was used for sequencing of TCRbeta CDR3 regions. As stored in TCRdb, this immuneACCESS dataset retains in-frame rearrangements with V and J assigned. A fraction of the clones does not appear; measured against another copy, unresolved V genes explain less than half of the discrepancy, and the remainder lacks a known reason. The sample includes roughly 56,000 clones, with 86% observed a single time. Roughly 2.7% of the sample is held by the ten biggest clonotypes. The trial excluded patients who had a history of autoimmune disease or who were on systemic immunosuppression. Peripheral blood for TCR sequencing was collected from all dose cohorts at baseline, on cycle 4 day 1, and on cycle 7 day 1. The samples were drawn from a first-in-human, open-label, multicenter phase I dose-escalation trial of ivuxolimab. Adults with locally advanced or metastatic head and neck squamous cell, hepatocellular, melanoma or renal cell carcinoma were enrolled in the trial. Before TCR sequencing, CD4+ and CD8+ T cells were separately sorted from peripheral blood.

From the cysteine up to the phenylalanine, the CDR3 has a length of 12 residues. Left in the record is the CDR3 DNA by itself, 36 bases read in frame from the first base. V is reduced by 1 base and J by 5 bases, leaving a spacing of 5 bases between them. Based on the germline V gene, the CDR1 and CDR2 sequences are SNHLY and FYNNEI. The sequence joins TRBV2 to TRBJ1-1, with the D gene call left open. The TCR sequence derives from an adult with an advanced solid tumor such as melanoma, head and neck, liver or kidney cancer. Material: CD4+ or CD8+ T cells sorted from blood, obtained in a trial of the OX40 agonist ivuxolimab. The DNA sequence follows: TGTGCCAGCAGTGAAGAAAGGACTGAAGCTTTCTTT. It codes for CASSEERTEAFF.